The 5 T cell receptor beta chains reported below all come from one sample, sequenced in a study of T-cell reconstitution after alpha-beta-depleted transplantation in children listed by TCRdb under 2016. Library preparation was by PCR. These reads were obtained on an Illumina HiSeq 2500. Molecular barcoding was employed in the preparation of TCR libraries, with unique molecular identifiers being used to normalize TCRbeta repertoire quantification. TCRdb redid the processing of the public reads, applying fastp at Q25 and MiXCR, and retained in-frame beta chains. Identical CDR3 proteins give one entry, which carries the most common genes and DNA. A total of 500,000 to 600,000 distinct CDR3 sequences appear in this sample, about 30% of them only once. Together, the top ten hold roughly 2.5% of the sample. This specimen consisted of PBMCs from the stem cell graft donor, obtained from the stem cell graft. The receptors were gathered from a human donor who donated a stem cell graft to a child with aplastic anemia.

This rearrangement joins TRBV24-1 to TRBJ1-1, with D tentatively TRBD1 (6 bases). The CDR3 extends over 13 amino acids. The germline V gene encodes CDR1 KGHDR and CDR2 SFDVKD. V was clipped by 4 bases and J by 2 bases, with 7 bases between them. The CDR3 DNA is TGTGCCACCAGTGAGACAGGAAACACTGAAGCTTTCTTT. Translating it yields CATSETGNTEAFF.

This clonotype was recorded at least ten times. V gene TRBV18 combines with J gene TRBJ2-1; 13 nucleotides agree with TRBD2. The CDR3 runs 16 residues. Trimming at V came to 3 bases and at J to 2 bases, leaving 1 base not matched to a gene. In germline, CDR1 is KGHSH, CDR2 LQKENI. The CDR3 spells CASSPGTSGTYNEQFF. The CDR3 coding sequence is TGTGCCAGCTCACCCGGGACTAGCGGGACCTACAATGAGCAGTTCTTC.

The chain has TRBV13 and TRBJ1-2; the D gene is possibly TRBD1 (5 bases). CDR1 is PRHDT, CDR2 FYEKMQ, per germline (reference sequence). The CDR3 consists of 16 residues. The V gene lost 5 bases and the J gene lost 4 bases, with 20 bases spanning the gap. CDR3 amino acids: CASSPESTRRGYGYTF. CDR3 sequence (DNA): TGTGCCAGCAGCCCCGAATCCACGAGGAGGGGCTATGGCTACACCTTC.

The chain carries TRBV20-1 and TRBJ1-3; TRBD1 matches 9 bases. The V gene's germline CDR1 is DFQATT and CDR2 SNEGSKA (reference sequence). This CDR3 has 16 residues. The V segment lost 0 bases and the J segment 2 bases; nucleotides outside the gene matches: 5. The CDR3 DNA reads as TGCAGTGCTAGAGATTCGGACAGGGGAGCTGGAAACACCATATATTTT. It codes for CSARDSDRGAGNTIYF.

This clonotype was counted between two and nine times. This chain uses TRBV6-2 or TRBV6-3 with TRBJ2-7, with D tentatively TRBD2 (6 bases). The CDR3 loop spans 15 amino acids. Trimming removed 2 bases at V and 0 bases at J, with 11 bases between. Germline V gives CDR1 MNHEY, CDR2 SVGEGT. CDR3 amino acids: CASSYDRESSYEQYV. CDR3 DNA sequence: TGTGCCAGCAGTTACGATCGGGAGAGCTCCTACGAGCAGTACGTC.